These 14 T cell receptor beta chains were all obtained from the same sample, sequenced in a study. TCRdb reanalysed the 5' RACE reads using MiXCR and keeps one entry per CDR3 protein. The profile shows about 5,700 distinct CDR3 sequences, 34% of them singletons. The sequenced sample was naive CD4+ T cells sorted from a lymph node. Subset meaning: naive CD4+ T cells, CD4+CD45RA+CD25-. The source is a female donor with breast cancer.

The V gene is TRBV7-2, the J gene TRBJ2-1; D remains ambiguous. Trimming pared 5 bases from V and 4 bases from J, leaving 9 bases between. The V gene's germline CDR1 is SGHTA and CDR2 FQGNSA. The CDR3 spans 13 residues. CDR3 sequence: CASSPETYNEQFF. The CDR3 DNA reads TGTGCCAGCAGCCCAGAAACGTACAATGAGCAGTTCTTC.

This chain uses TRBV29-1 with TRBJ1-1; D call uncertain. V was pared by 2 bases and J by 11 bases, with 12 bases between. In germline, CDR1 is SQVTM, CDR2 ANQGSEA. This CDR3 is 11 amino acids long. The DNA of the CDR3 is TGCAGCGTTGAAATTGGACTGGGGGCTTTCTTT. Translation gives CSVEIGLGAFF. Together with reference TRBV29-1 and TRBJ1-1, the CDR3 gives the full variable domain: SAVISQKPSRDICQRGTSLTIQCQVDSQVTMMFWYRQQPGQSLTLIATANQGSEATYESGFVIDKFPISRPNLTFSTLTVSNMSPEDSSIYLCSVEIGLGAFFGQGTRLTVV.

This clonotype was seen only a few times. V gene TRBV5-1 combines with J gene TRBJ1-1; 7 positions agree with TRBD1. In germline, CDR1 is SGHRS, CDR2 YFSETQ. Losses at the gene ends were 4 bases for V and 1 base for J; bases not matched to a gene: 7. The CDR3 has 15 amino acids. CDR3 amino acids: CASSDIRGKNTEAFF. The CDR3 coding sequence is TGCGCCAGCAGCGACATCAGGGGGAAGAACACTGAAGCTTTCTTT.

V usage is TRBV7-8 and J usage is TRBJ2-5; D gene unclear. Trimming removed 3 bases at V and 2 bases at J, with 1 base between. Germline V gives CDR1 SGHVS, CDR2 FQNEAQ. This CDR3 is built from 11 residues. The DNA of the CDR3 is TGTGCCAGCAGCTTGCAAGAGACCCAGTACTTC. This translates into CASSLQETQYF. Supplemented by reference TRBV7-8 and TRBJ2-5, the full variable domain reads GAGVSQSPRYKVAKRGQDVALRCDPISGHVSLFWYQQALGQGPEFLTYFQNEAQLDKSGLPSDRFFAERPEGSVSTLKIQRTQQEDSAVYLCASSLQETQYFGPGTRLLVL.

This clonotype is classed as medium-sized (0.01 to 0.1%). This chain connects TRBV13 to TRBJ1-1, with D possibly being TRBD1 (5 bases). Trimming stripped 2 bases from V and 4 bases from J, with 11 bases between. CDR3 length: 14 amino acids. CDR1 and CDR2 from the germline V gene are PRHDT and FYEKMQ (reference sequence). The CDR3 loop reads CASSLRGAGTEAFF. In DNA, the CDR3 is TGTGCCAGCAGCTTAAGAGGGGCCGGCACTGAAGCTTTCTTT.

A few counts support this clonotype. The chain couples TRBV30 to TRBJ2-2; no reliable D call. Germline CDR1 is GTSNPN and CDR2 is SVGIG (reference sequence). The CDR3 is 14 residues long. Trimming took 5 bases from V and 6 from J, leaving 16 bases between them. The CDR3: CAWGRAWTPGELFF. The CDR3 nucleotides read TGTGCCTGGGGACGGGCCTGGACCCCCGGGGAGCTGTTTTTT.

V and J are TRBV3-1 and TRBJ1-4; 9 nucleotides agree with TRBD1. CDR1 and CDR2 from the germline V gene are LGHDT and YNNKEL (reference sequence). CDR3 length equals 14 residues. J lost 8 bases, V lost 8 bases, and 9 bases had no gene match. DNA for the CDR3: TGTGCCAGCGAACCGGGACAGGGATACGAAAAACTGTTTTTT. It is translated as CASEPGQGYEKLFF.

Regarding this clonotype: This may stem from a read error, because a much larger clone lies one nucleotide away. The gene calls are TRBV29-1 and TRBJ2-7; 7 bases fit TRBD1. Trimming cost V 4 bases and J 6 bases; bases outside gene matches: 6. The CDR3 loop spans 12 amino acids. CDR1 is SQVTM, CDR2 ANQGSEA, per germline. In DNA form, the CDR3 reads TGCAGCGTTGTAGCCAGGGGGACCGAGCAGTACTTC. Protein: CSVVARGTEQYF.

Judged by abundance, this clonotype is medium-sized. V gene TRBV6-5 combines with J gene TRBJ1-2, with D possibly TRBD1 on 5 matching bases. This CDR3 is 13 amino acids long. Germline values: CDR1 MNHEY, CDR2 SVGAGI. V lost 7 bases and J lost 7, with 16 bases in between. The CDR3 is CASTSGLGLGYTF. CDR3 nucleotides: TGTGCCAGCACCTCGGGATTGGGGCTTGGCTACACCTTC.

This clonotype was counted only a few times. Here the CDR3 reads CSASKRGEDQPQHF. The DNA of the CDR3 is TGCAGTGCTAGTAAAAGGGGTGAGGATCAGCCCCAGCATTTT. The chain is built from TRBV20-1 and TRBJ1-5, with a tentative D call TRBD1 (5 bases). Germline CDR1 reads DFQATT; CDR2 reads SNEGSKA (reference sequence). Trimming pared 3 bases from V and 5 bases from J, leaving 14 bases between. The CDR3 is 14 amino acids.

This clonotype was picked up a small number of times. V and J are TRBV19 and TRBJ1-2; TRBD1 is a possible D gene (6 bases). The CDR3 totals 15 residues. Germline CDR1 and CDR2: LNHDA and SQIVND (reference sequence). The V end was cut by 7 bases, the J end by 1 base, with 16 bases between. The CDR3 region has the DNA TGTGCCAGTACTCTCCCAGGGGCCGGTAACTATGGCTACACCTTC. Translating it yields CASTLPGAGNYGYTF. Full variable domain (missing parts from reference TRBV19 and TRBJ1-2): DGGITQSPKYLFRKEGQNVTLSCEQNLNHDAMYWYRQDPGQGLRLIYYSQIVNDFQKGDIAEGYSVSREKKESFPLTVTSAQKNPTAFYLCASTLPGAGNYGYTFGSGTRLTVV.

The chain has TRBV20-1 and TRBJ1-4, with D maybe TRBD1 (5 bases). The CDR3 covers 16 residues. V was cut by 6 bases and J by 7 bases, with 24 bases left in between. From germline, CDR1 is DFQATT and CDR2 SNEGSKA (reference sequence). CDR3 region: CSARAVFETGFEKLFF. DNA of the CDR3: TGCAGTGCCCGTGCGGTCTTCGAAACAGGTTTTGAAAAACTGTTTTTT.

The chain employs TRBV5-6 and TRBJ2-1; D ambiguous. CDR1 SGHDT and CDR2 YYEEEE come from the germline V gene. The CDR3 length is 14 residues. V lost 1 base and J lost 5, with 10 bases in between. The CDR3 is CASSLRTHNNEQFF. As DNA, the CDR3 is TGTGCCAGCAGCTTGAGAACTCACAACAATGAGCAGTTCTTC.

V usage is TRBV9 and J usage is TRBJ1-2; 7 nucleotides align to TRBD1. The V gene end was trimmed by 3 bases and the J gene end by 8 bases; junction bases not matched to a gene: 4. CDR3 length: 12 residues. Germline CDR1 and CDR2: SGDLS and YYNGEE. The CDR3 coding sequence is TGTGCCAGCAGCGCATCCAGGGGGGGCTACACCTTC. This gives the protein CASSASRGGYTF.